This T cell receptor (beta chain) was observed in a study of shared clonotypes between healthy human individuals. Findings and caveats of the study: Clonotype sharing across donors was expected to vary with sequencing depth.

Trimming cost V 6 bases and J 5 bases, with 19 bases left between them. Germline assignment: CDR1 MNHEY and CDR2 SMNVEV (reference sequence). The CDR3 covers 16 residues. There are a few counts of this clone. What it recognizes is unknown. The authors ran the assay at deep level. Amplification in unsorted PBMC replicate PCRs started from approximately 300 ng DNA, which equals about 30,000 T cell genomes. Original analysis: Junction-only sequences without quality scores came from ImmunoSEQ, so filtering differed. Clones were read by immunoSEQ multiplex PCR, and TCRdb kept only the in-frame ones, dropping some. The D gene and trimming were derived from the DNA, and the V and J assignments and clone size from that table. The sample lists roughly 500,000 clones; over 70% were seen once.

The source is a woman aged 40 to 49 in good health. Some clones in this sample may be carry-over from other donors' samples. This chain uses TRBV27 with TRBJ1-4, with TRBD1 as a possible D gene (5 bases). Sequenced sample: PBMCs. CDR3 amino acids: CASRERAGTENEKLFF. In DNA form, the CDR3 reads TGTGCCAGCAGGGAAAGAGCTGGGACCGAGAATGAAAAACTGTTTTTT.